This is a list of T cell receptor beta chains from one sample in a study of T-cell reconstitution after alpha-beta-depleted transplantation in children. TCRdb fed the PCR reads into MiXCR, producing one record per CDR3 protein. The data show approximately 200,000 distinct CDR3 sequences, with roughly 15% seen just once and about 13% held by the top ten. The source was PBMCs from the stem cell graft donor, collected from the stem cell graft. The receptor source for this set is a human donor who donated a stem cell graft to a child with acute lymphoblastic leukemia. The conserved cysteine and the conserved F or W are not part of the CDR3 here. The order of the fields is V gene, CDR3 protein.

V: TRBV7-9
CDR3: ASSLSSGGYT

V: TRBV5-1
CDR3: ASSLGGRGTGFAYEQY

V: TRBV7-9
CDR3: ASSFRQGDEQF

V: TRBV5-6
CDR3: ASSYGSGNTIY

V: TRBV28
CDR3: ASSSAAPFMNTEAF

V: TRBV7-2
CDR3: ASSLAGLGYNEQF

V: TRBV20-1
CDR3: SAGAGNLRH

V: TRBV7-6
CDR3: ASSPLQGRAGELF

V: TRBV5-6
CDR3: ASSLIGAGEETQY

V: TRBV28
CDR3: ASSLFGTGADTQY

V: TRBV4-2
CDR3: ASRDTNWHEKLF

V: TRBV12-3/TRBV12-4
CDR3: ASGGANYHEQF

V: TRBV11-1
CDR3: ASSSEKAGGPGEQY

V: TRBV11-2
CDR3: ASSSPTSGRTAAYEQY

V: TRBV5-1
CDR3: ASSRDSHGYT